The subject of this entry is one T cell receptor beta chain. What it binds is unknown. Expressed TCRB transcripts were sequenced because the isolated RNA had all been reverse transcribed beforehand. Sequencing used immunoSEQ multiplex PCR; TCRdb keeps in-frame clones, though not all of them. This sample has hundreds of thousands of clones; 30% occur once, and the top ten carry almost 0.065%. The record originates from a study of beta chain features in type 1 diabetes. CDR3 length equals 15 residues. V lost 1 base and J lost 2; bases outside the gene matches: 4. The germline V gene has CDR1 SGHNT and CDR2 YYREEE (reference sequence). Study-wide findings and caveats: PCR might favor shorter templates, but any such skew would affect patients and controls equally. Patients with type 1 diabetes showed fewer VDJ junction insertions and more deletions.

The chain combines TRBV5-4 with TRBJ2-7; the match to TRBD1 covers 9 bases. The source of this sequence is a man younger than 30 in good health. Sequencing used naive CD4+ T cells from blood. This CDR3 reads CASSLSGTGPYEQYF. The CDR3 nucleotides are TGTGCCAGCAGCTTGTCAGGGACAGGGCCCTACGAGCAGTACTTC.